Following are 19 T cell receptor beta chains from one sample sequenced in a study of T cells after yellow fever vaccination. TCRdb itself ran the 5' RACE reads through MiXCR, one entry per CDR3 protein. This table holds a few hundred thousand distinct CDR3 sequences, around 8.1% found once. The input for sequencing was PBMCs, taken about 49 days after the first yellow fever vaccination. The receptors originated from a man younger than 30 who received the YFV17D yellow fever vaccine.

The CDR3 bases are TGCGCCGCCCGACAGGGGGGCGAGCAGTACTTC. It specifies CAARQGGEQYF. This chain uses TRBV10-2 with TRBJ2-7; 9 bases agree with TRBD1. CDR3 length equals 11 residues. Germline values: CDR1 WSHSY, CDR2 SAAADI. V trimming: 11 bases; J trimming: 6 bases; junction bases outside the gene matches: 5.

This clonotype showed up just a few times. The J gene is TRBJ1-1, the V gene TRBV4-3; no reliable D call. V was trimmed by 1 base and J by 10 bases, leaving 13 bases between them. The germline CDR1 and CDR2 sequences are LGHNA and YSLEER. CDR3 length: 13 amino acids. The CDR3 DNA sequence: TGCGCCAGCAGCCAAGTAGGAGTGGCAGCAGCTTTCTTT. It codes for CASSQVGVAAAFF.

This clonotype was counted ten times or more. The J gene is TRBJ2-1, the V gene TRBV30; D is ambiguous. Germline V gene lookup returns CDR1 GTSNPN and CDR2 SVGIG (reference sequence). V was shortened by 3 bases and J by 6 bases, with 9 bases between the two germline ends. This CDR3 region has 12 residues. This chain's CDR3 is CAWRLGSNEQFF. CDR3 coding DNA: TGTGCCTGGAGACTGGGGTCCAATGAGCAGTTCTTC. Looking up the rest from reference TRBV30 and TRBJ2-1 gives the full variable domain: SQTIHQWPATLVQPVGSPLSLECTVEGTSNPNLYWYRQAAGRGLQLLFYSVGIGQISSEVPQNLSASRPQDRQFILSSKKLLLSDSGFYLCAWRLGSNEQFFGPGTRLTVL.

This clonotype was picked up a small number of times. The genes are TRBV20-1 and TRBJ1-2; D is perhaps TRBD1 (5 bases). The CDR3 has 10 amino acids. V was pared by 8 bases and J by 6 bases, with 10 bases between. CDR1 is DFQATT and CDR2 is SNEGSKA in the germline V gene (reference sequence). The CDR3 protein is CSSKGDGYTF. The CDR3 DNA is TGCAGTTCAAAAGGGGATGGCTACACCTTC.

This sequence joins TRBV3-1 and TRBJ1-1; 12 bases are shared with TRBD1. The CDR3 has 15 amino acids. Germline trimming cut 3 bases from V and 3 bases from J; bases unmatched to any gene: 2. The germline V gene encodes CDR1 LGHDT and CDR2 YNNKEL (reference sequence). The chain's CDR3 is CASSQGTGGHTEAFF. In DNA form, the CDR3 reads TGTGCCAGCAGCCAGGGGACAGGGGGCCACACTGAAGCTTTCTTT.

This clonotype has more than one count but fewer than ten. The chain employs TRBV6-5 and TRBJ2-7, with TRBD1 as a possible D gene (6 bases). The CDR3 sequence is 15 residues long. V was cut by 0 bases and J by 3 bases, with 12 bases left in between. The germline V gene has CDR1 MNHEY and CDR2 SVGAGI. DNA of the CDR3: TGTGCCAGCAGTTACTCTGGGACAACCATCTACGAGCAGTACTTC. Encoded protein: CASSYSGTTIYEQYF.

This clonotype appeared a few times. A read error may produce the germline difference seen at one junction end. The chain couples TRBV4-1 to TRBJ2-3; TRBD2 is a possible D gene (6 bases). Germline lookup yields CDR1 MGHRA and CDR2 YSYEKL. The CDR3 spans 12 residues. The CDR3 DNA sequence: TGCGCCAGCAGCTTCGGGGGTTACGGGGCAGTATTT. It yields the protein CASSFGGYGAVF.

This clonotype turned up a few times. J is TRBJ1-5 and V is TRBV20-1; no firm D call. The CDR3 covers 11 residues. Germline V gene sequence: CDR1 DFQATT, CDR2 SNEGSKA (reference sequence). The CDR3 sequence is CSFPGYQPQHF. CDR3 bases: TGCAGCTTTCCCGGCTATCAGCCCCAGCATTTT.

This clonotype was picked up a small number of times. The chain employs TRBV27 and TRBJ2-3; 11 nucleotides agree with TRBD2. CDR3 length: 17 residues. Trimming cost V 3 bases and J 0 bases; bases outside gene matches: 5. Per the germline V gene, CDR1 is MNHEY and CDR2 is SMNVEV (reference sequence). The CDR3 is CASSFSSGGPSTDTQYF. The CDR3 DNA sequence: TGTGCCAGCAGTTTCTCTAGCGGGGGGCCTAGCACAGATACGCAGTATTTT.

The chain uses TRBV5-1 and TRBJ2-3; a weak D match, TRBD2 (7 bases). Per germline, CDR1 SGHRS and CDR2 YFSETQ. The CDR3 covers 15 residues. V shed 2 bases and J shed 5 bases, with 15 bases lying between them. The CDR3 spells CASSLEGGRLDTQYF. CDR3 DNA sequence: TGCGCCAGCAGCTTAGAGGGGGGGCGGCTAGATACGCAGTATTTT.

The chain couples TRBV11-2 to TRBJ1-2; the match to TRBD1 covers 8 bases. Germline CDR1 reads SGHAT; CDR2 reads FQNNGV. The CDR3 spans 14 residues. The V and J ends lost 4 bases and 5 bases, in that order; junction bases with no gene match: 6. The CDR3 DNA reads as TGTGCCAGCAGCTCCATCCAGGGGGCGTATGGCTACACCTTC. Its translation is CASSSIQGAYGYTF. Together with reference TRBV11-2 and TRBJ1-2, the CDR3 gives the full variable domain: EAGVAQSPRYKIIEKRQSVAFWCNPISGHATLYWYQQILGQGPKLLIQFQNNGVVDDSQLPKDRFSAERLKGVDSTLKIQPAKLEDSAVYLCASSSIQGAYGYTFGSGTRLTVV.

This clonotype was seen more than once but under ten times. This sequence joins TRBV19 and TRBJ2-7; D gene ambiguous. CDR1 and CDR2 from the germline V gene are LNHDA and SQIVND (reference sequence). The CDR3 length is 14 residues. Trimming shortened V by 5 bases and J by 3 bases, and 14 bases separated the two germline ends. The CDR3 region is CASSPLAEIYEQYF. The CDR3 region has the DNA TGTGCCAGTAGTCCACTTGCGGAGATCTACGAGCAGTACTTC. Combining the CDR3 with reference TRBV19 and TRBJ2-7 gives the whole variable domain DGGITQSPKYLFRKEGQNVTLSCEQNLNHDAMYWYRQDPGQGLRLIYYSQIVNDFQKGDIAEGYSVSREKKESFPLTVTSAQKNPTAFYLCASSPLAEIYEQYFGPGTRLTVT.

This clonotype was seen only once. This may be a read error: a much more frequent sequence differs by one nucleotide. V and J are TRBV7-2 and TRBJ2-1, with 13 positions matching TRBD2. Germline assignment: CDR1 SGHTA and CDR2 FQGNSA. The CDR3 has 14 residues. The CDR3, as DNA: TGTTCCAGCAGCCCACGGACTAGCGGGGGTGAGCAGTTCTTC. Translation gives CSSSPRTSGGEQFF.

This clonotype has a handful of counts. This rearrangement joins TRBV5-1 to TRBJ1-1; D unresolved. Trimming stripped 2 bases from V and 0 bases from J, with 8 bases between. The CDR3 is 14 amino acids. CDR1 is SGHRS, CDR2 YFSETQ, per germline. CDR3 amino acids: CASSFSILNTEAFF. The CDR3 DNA reads as TGCGCCAGCAGCTTCTCCATACTGAACACTGAAGCTTTCTTT.

This clonotype was observed many times. CDR3 sequence reads: CSAPQGFTGYTF. The CDR3 coding sequence is TGCAGTGCTCCGCAGGGGTTTACGGGCTACACCTTC. The chain joins TRBV20-1 to TRBJ1-2; D possibly corresponds to TRBD1 (6 bases). Germline V gene lookup returns CDR1 DFQATT and CDR2 SNEGSKA (reference sequence). V was clipped by 5 bases and J by 8 bases, with 15 bases between them. This CDR3 is 12 amino acids long.

J is TRBJ2-1 and V is TRBV2; 8 bases agree with TRBD1. V lost 8 bases, J lost 0 bases, and 3 bases stayed unmatched. CDR3 length: 14 amino acids. Germline assignment: CDR1 SNHLY and CDR2 FYNNEI. CDR3: CASGGQGSYNEQFF. CDR3 nucleotide sequence: TGTGCCAGCGGCGGACAGGGCTCCTACAATGAGCAGTTCTTC.

In DNA form, the CDR3 reads TGTGCCAGCAGCTTAAATCAACACAATCAGCCCCAGCATTTT. It translates to CASSLNQHNQPQHF. This rearrangement joins TRBV7-2 to TRBJ1-5, with D uncertain. The CDR3 totals 14 residues. Trimming left V 2 bases short and J 3 bases short, with 8 bases between. The germline V gene has CDR1 SGHTA and CDR2 FQGNSA.

This chain joins TRBV6-5 and TRBJ1-6, with 12 bases lining up with TRBD1. V was pared by 0 bases and J by 11 bases, with 5 bases of the junction left unmatched. Germline V CDR1 and CDR2: MNHEY, SVGAGI. The CDR3 has 16 residues. The CDR3 protein is CASSYSRDRGHPPLHF. CDR3 in DNA: TGTGCCAGCAGTTACTCCCGGGACAGGGGGCATCCACCCCTCCACTTT.

This clonotype occurred a few times. The rearrangement joins TRBV5-1 to TRBJ2-5; 9 bases fit TRBD2. This CDR3 region has 15 residues. The V and J ends lost 0 bases and 2 bases, in that order; junction bases with no gene match: 2. Germline V gene sequence: CDR1 SGHRS, CDR2 YFSETQ. This CDR3 reads CASSLASGEQETQYF. In DNA form, the CDR3 reads TGCGCCAGCAGCTTGGCTAGCGGGGAGCAAGAGACCCAGTACTTC.